This TCR beta chain originates from a study of long-term antiretroviral therapy in people with HIV. Details on this clone: The antigen is unknown.

None of the participants with HIV were treated outside the United States. Prior to DNA extraction, the samples held 1-10 million cryopreserved PBMC. Sequencing relied on immunoSEQ assay v3.0, run at survey level. Sequencing was performed with immunoSEQ multiplex PCR; in TCRdb, only in-frame clones are kept and a portion is missing. Among 14,000 or so clones listed, 82% were seen once. Whole-study results and caveats: The range of CDR3 lengths in HIV repertoires proved narrower than that found in controls.

Per the germline V gene, CDR1 is MRHNA and CDR2 is SNTAGT. The CDR3 spans 13 residues. The germline V and J ends were trimmed by 3 bases and 5 bases, with 9 bases remaining between them. The receptor's source is a woman aged 40 to 50 with HIV. The sample here was unsorted PBMCs, taken 1.8 years before starting antiretroviral therapy. This chain joins TRBV6-4 and TRBJ2-3; D is uncertain. CDR3 in DNA: TGTGCCAGCAGTGAAGCCGGCCAAGATACGCAGTATTTT. Translation gives CASSEAGQDTQYF.